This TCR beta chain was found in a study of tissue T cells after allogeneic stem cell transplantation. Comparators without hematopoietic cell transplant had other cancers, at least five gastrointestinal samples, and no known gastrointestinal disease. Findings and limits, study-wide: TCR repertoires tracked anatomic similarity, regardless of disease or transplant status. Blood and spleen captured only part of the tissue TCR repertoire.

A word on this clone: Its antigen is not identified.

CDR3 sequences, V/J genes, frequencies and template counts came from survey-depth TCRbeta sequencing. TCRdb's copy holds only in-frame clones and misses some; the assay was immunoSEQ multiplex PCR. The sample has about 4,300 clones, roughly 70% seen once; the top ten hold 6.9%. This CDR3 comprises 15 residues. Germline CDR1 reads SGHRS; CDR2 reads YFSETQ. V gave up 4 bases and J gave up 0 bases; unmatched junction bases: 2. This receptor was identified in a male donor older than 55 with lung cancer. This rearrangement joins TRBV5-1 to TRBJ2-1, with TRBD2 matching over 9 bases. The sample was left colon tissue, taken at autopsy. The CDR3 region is CASSLSGSSYNEQFF. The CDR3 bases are TGCGCCAGCAGCCTTAGCGGGAGCTCCTACAATGAGCAGTTCTTC.